This T cell receptor beta chain was retrieved from a study of response to subunit inactivated influenza vaccine. The CDR3 consists of 16 residues. The germline V gene has CDR1 MDHEN and CDR2 SYDVKM. The J segment lost 1 base and the V segment lost 6 bases, leaving 9 bases of the junction unmatched. General study results and limits: After each seasonal influenza vaccination, few new T cells are recruited, the authors suggested.

One entry per CDR3 protein, called by TCRdb with MiXCR from the RT-PCR reads. The sample has about 830,000 distinct CDR3 sequences, approximately 18% seen once. Comments on this clonotype: Its antigen is as yet unknown.

This chain connects TRBV28 to TRBJ2-7; 10 bases align to TRBD2. This material consisted of PBMCs from blood, taken 5 to 6 days after vaccination. The clonotype comes from a middle-aged man who received an inactivated influenza vaccine. The CDR3 protein is CASSSPTSGLSYEQYF. CDR3 coding DNA: TGTGCCAGCAGCTCCCCGACTAGCGGGCTTTCCTACGAGCAGTACTTC.